The next 3 T cell receptor beta chains were all read from a single sample in a study of blood T cell repertoires in COVID-19 (dated by TCRdb to between 2020 and 2021). Library preparation employed the immunoSEQ multiplex PCR assay. The immuneACCESS repertoire file appears here via TCRdb, limited to in-frame rearrangements. These files lack a portion of the clones; in checked studies, under half of the deficit traces to unresolved V genes, and the cause of the others is not known. The table for this sample lists 80,000 to 90,000 clones; roughly 85% of them were counted only once. The ten largest clones capture roughly 5.7% of the sample. Sample: peripheral blood. Receptor source: a man in his 60s with acute or convalescent COVID-19.

The V and J genes are TRBV30 and TRBJ1-5, with D perhaps matching TRBD1 (6 bases). Germline-derived CDR1 and CDR2 are GTSNPN and SVGIG (reference sequence). This CDR3 has 16 residues. V was clipped by 0 bases and J by 0 bases, with 12 bases between them. The CDR3 DNA follows: TGTGCCTGGAGTGTACAAAAGGGGGATAGCAATCAGCCCCAGCATTTT. Amino acids: CAWSVQKGDSNQPQHF.

This clone was counted a single time. The chain carries TRBV19 and TRBJ1-3; D gene uncertain. CDR3 length: 16 residues. Germline CDR1 LNHDA, CDR2 SQIVND (reference sequence). Trimming took 3 bases from V and 0 from J, leaving 12 bases between them. This CDR3 reads CASSIYPGSSGNTIYF. Here the CDR3 DNA reads TGTGCCAGTAGTATTTACCCAGGAAGCTCTGGAAACACCATATATTTT.

This chain joins TRBV27 and TRBJ1-5; 7 positions agree with TRBD1. This CDR3 is built from 19 residues. The V gene end was trimmed by 5 bases and the J gene end by 3 bases; junction bases not matched to a gene: 19. Germline V gives CDR1 MNHEY, CDR2 SMNVEV (reference sequence). CDR3 sequence (DNA): TGTGCCAGCAGTACCCTTCCCTTGACAGGGACGATCAACAATCAGCCCCAGCATTTT. Protein product: CASSTLPLTGTINNQPQHF.